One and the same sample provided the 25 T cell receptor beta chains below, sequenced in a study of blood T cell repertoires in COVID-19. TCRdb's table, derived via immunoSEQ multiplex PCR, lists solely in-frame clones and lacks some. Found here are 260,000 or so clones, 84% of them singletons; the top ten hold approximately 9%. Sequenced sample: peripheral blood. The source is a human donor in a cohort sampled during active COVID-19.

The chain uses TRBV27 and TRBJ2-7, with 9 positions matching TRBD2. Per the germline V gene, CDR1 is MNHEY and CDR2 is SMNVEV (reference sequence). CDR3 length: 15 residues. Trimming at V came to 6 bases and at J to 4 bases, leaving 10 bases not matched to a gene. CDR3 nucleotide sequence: TGTGCCAGCAGGGTTCGCGGCGGGAGGGTATACGAGCAGTACTTC. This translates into CASRVRGGRVYEQYF.

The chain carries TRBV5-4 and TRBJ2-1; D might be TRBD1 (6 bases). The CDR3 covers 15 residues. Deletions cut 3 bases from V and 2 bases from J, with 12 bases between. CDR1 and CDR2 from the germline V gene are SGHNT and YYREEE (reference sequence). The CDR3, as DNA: TGTGCCAGCAGCTCAGACAGGATTACCTACAATGAGCAGTTCTTC. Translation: CASSSDRITYNEQFF.

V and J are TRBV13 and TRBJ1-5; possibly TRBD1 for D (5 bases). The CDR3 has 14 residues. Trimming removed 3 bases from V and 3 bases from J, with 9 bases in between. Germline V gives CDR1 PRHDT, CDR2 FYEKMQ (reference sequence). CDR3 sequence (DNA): TGTGCCAGCAGCTTGGGGCCAGCCAATCAGCCCCAGCATTTT. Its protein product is CASSLGPANQPQHF.

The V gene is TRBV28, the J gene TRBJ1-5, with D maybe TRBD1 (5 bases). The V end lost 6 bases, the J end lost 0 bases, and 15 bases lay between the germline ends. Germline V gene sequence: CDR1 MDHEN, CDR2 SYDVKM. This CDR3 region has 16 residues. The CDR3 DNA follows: TGTGCCAGCAGCCGTACAGGCGGCTCTAGCAATCAGCCCCAGCATTTT. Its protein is CASSRTGGSSNQPQHF.

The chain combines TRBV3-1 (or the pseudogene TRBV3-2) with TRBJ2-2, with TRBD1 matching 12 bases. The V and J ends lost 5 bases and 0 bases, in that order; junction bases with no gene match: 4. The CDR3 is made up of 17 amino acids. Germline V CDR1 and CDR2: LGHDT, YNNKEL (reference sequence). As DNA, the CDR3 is TGTGCCAGCAGCGCCGGGACAGGGGGCGCGAACACCGGGGAGCTGTTTTTT. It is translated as CASSAGTGGANTGELFF.

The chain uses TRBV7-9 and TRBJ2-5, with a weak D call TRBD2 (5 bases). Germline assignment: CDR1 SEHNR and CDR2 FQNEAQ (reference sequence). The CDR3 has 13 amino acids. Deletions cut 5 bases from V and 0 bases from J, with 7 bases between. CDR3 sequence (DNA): TGTGCCAGCAGCATGGACTACCAAGAGACCCAGTACTTC. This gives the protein CASSMDYQETQYF. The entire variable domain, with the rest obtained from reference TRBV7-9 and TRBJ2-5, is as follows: DTGVSQNPRHKITKRGQNVTFRCDPISEHNRLYWYRQTLGQGPEFLTYFQNEAQLEKSRLLSDRFSAERPKGSFSTLEIQRTEQGDSAMYLCASSMDYQETQYFGPGTRLLVL.

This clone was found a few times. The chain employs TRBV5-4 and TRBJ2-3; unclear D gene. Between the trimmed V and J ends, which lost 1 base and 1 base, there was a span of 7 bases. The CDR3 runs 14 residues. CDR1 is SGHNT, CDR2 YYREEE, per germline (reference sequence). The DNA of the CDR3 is TGTGCCAGCAGCTTGTATGAGGGCACAGATACGCAGTATTTT. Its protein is CASSLYEGTDTQYF.

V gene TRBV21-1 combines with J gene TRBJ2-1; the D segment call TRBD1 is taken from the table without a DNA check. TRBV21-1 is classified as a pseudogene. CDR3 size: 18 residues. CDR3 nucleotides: TGTGCCAGCAGCAAAGATTCGGCAGGGGGCCTTTCCTACAATGAGCAGTTCTTC. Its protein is CASSKDSAGGLSYNEQFF.

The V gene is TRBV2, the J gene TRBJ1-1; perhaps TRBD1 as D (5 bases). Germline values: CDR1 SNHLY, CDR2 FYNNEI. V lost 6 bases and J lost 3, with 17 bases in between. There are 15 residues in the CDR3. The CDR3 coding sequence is TGTGCCAGCAGAGAGACCTCAGGGATTGACACTGAAGCTTTCTTT. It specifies CASRETSGIDTEAFF.

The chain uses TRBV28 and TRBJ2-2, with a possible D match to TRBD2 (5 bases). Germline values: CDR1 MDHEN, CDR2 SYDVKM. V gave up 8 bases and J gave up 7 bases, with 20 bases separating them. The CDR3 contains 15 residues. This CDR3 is CASVRSGFRIGELFF. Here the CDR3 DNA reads TGTGCCAGCGTTAGGTCGGGGTTTCGAATCGGGGAGCTGTTTTTT.

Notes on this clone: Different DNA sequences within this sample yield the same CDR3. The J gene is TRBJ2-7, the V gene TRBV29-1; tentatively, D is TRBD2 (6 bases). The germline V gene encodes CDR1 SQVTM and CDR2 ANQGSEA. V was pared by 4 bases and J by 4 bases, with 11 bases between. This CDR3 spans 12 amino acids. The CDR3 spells CSVARGGYEQYF. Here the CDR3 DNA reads TGCAGCGTTGCAAGGGGAGGTTACGAGCAGTACTTC.

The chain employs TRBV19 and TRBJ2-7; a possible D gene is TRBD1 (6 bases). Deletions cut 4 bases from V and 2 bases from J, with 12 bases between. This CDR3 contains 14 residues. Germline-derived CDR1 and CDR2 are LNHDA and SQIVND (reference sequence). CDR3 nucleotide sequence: TGTGCCAGTAGTAAGGACAGTTTCCCCTACGAGCAGTACTTC. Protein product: CASSKDSFPYEQYF.

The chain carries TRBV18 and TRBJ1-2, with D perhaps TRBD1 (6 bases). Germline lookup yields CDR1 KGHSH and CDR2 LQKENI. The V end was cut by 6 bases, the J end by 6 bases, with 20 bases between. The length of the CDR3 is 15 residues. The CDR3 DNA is TGTGCCAGCTCCCGTTGGACAGACGGTACCGATGGCTACACCTTC. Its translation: CASSRWTDGTDGYTF.

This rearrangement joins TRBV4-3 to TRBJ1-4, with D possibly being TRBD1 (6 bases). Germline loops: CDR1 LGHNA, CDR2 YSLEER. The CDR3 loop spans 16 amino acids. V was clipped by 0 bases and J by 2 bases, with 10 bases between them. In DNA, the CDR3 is TGCGCCAGCAGCCAAGATCACAGGGCTACTAATGAAAAACTGTTTTTT. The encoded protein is CASSQDHRATNEKLFF.

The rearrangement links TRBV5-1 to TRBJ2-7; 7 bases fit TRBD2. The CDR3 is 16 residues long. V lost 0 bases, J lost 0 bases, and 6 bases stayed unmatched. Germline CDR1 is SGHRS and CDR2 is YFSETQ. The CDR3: CASSLAGGGSSYEQYF. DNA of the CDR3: TGCGCCAGCAGCTTGGCCGGCGGGGGAAGCTCCTACGAGCAGTACTTC.

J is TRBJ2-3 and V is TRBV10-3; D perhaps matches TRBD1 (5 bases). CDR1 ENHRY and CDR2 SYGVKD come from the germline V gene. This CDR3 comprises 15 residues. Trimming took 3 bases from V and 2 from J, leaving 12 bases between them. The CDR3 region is CAISERGGTTDTQYF. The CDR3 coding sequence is TGTGCCATCAGTGAAAGGGGCGGAACCACAGATACGCAGTATTTT.

The CDR3 DNA is TGCGCCAGCAGTCCCACCTCTGGGGCTACACGAGGCTACACCTTC. Protein product: CASSPTSGATRGYTF. The chain joins TRBV10-1 to TRBJ1-2, with a possible D match to TRBD1 (5 bases). The V gene lost 5 bases and the J gene lost 8 bases, with 21 bases spanning the gap. Looked up from germline, CDR1 is WNHNN and CDR2 is SYGVQD (reference sequence). The CDR3 totals 15 residues.

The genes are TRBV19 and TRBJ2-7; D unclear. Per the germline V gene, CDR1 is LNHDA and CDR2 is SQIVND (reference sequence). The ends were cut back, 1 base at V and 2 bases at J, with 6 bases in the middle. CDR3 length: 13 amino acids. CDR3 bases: TGTGCCAGTAGTATAGGTACAGCCTACGAGCAGTACTTC. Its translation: CASSIGTAYEQYF.

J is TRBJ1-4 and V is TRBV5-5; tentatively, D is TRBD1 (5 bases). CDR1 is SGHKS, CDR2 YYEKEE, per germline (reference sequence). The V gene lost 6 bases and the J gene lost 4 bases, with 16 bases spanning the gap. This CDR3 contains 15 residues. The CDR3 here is CASTGGTVVNEKLFF. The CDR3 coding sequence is TGTGCCAGCACCGGGGGGACCGTAGTTAATGAAAAACTGTTTTTT.

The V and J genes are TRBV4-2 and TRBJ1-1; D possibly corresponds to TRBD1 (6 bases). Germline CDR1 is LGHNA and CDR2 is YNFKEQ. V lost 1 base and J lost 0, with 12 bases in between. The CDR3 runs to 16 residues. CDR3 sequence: CASSQGTATMNTEAFF. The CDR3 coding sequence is TGTGCCAGCAGCCAAGGGACAGCGACCATGAACACTGAAGCTTTCTTT.

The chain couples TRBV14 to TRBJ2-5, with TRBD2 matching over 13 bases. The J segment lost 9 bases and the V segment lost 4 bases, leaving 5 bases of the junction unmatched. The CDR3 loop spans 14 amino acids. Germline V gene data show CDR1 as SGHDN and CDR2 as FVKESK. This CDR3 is CASSPGLAGVAQYF. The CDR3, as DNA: TGTGCCAGCAGCCCTGGACTAGCGGGAGTGGCCCAGTACTTC. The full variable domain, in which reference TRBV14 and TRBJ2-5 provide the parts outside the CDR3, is EAGVTQFPSHSVIEKGQTVTLRCDPISGHDNLYWYRRVMGKEIKFLLHFVKESKQDESGMPNNRFLAERTGGTYSTLKVQPAELEDSGVYFCASSPGLAGVAQYFGPGTRLLVL.

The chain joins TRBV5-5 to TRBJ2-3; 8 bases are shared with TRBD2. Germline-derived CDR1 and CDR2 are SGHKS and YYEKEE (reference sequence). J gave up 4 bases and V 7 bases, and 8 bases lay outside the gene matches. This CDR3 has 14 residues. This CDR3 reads CASSSGRGSDTQYF. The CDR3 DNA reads TGTGCCAGCTCCAGCGGGAGAGGGTCAGATACGCAGTATTTT. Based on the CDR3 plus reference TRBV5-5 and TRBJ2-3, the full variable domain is DAGVTQSPTHLIKTRGQQVTLRCSPISGHKSVSWYQQVLGQGPQFIFQYYEKEERGRGNFPDRFSARQFPNYSSELNVNALLLGDSALYLCASSSGRGSDTQYFGPGTRLTVL.

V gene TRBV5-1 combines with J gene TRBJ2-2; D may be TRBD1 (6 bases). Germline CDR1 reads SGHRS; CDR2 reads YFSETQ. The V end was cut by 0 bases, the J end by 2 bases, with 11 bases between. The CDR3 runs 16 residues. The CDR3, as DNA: TGCGCCAGCAGCTTGGAGGGGGACACAAACACCGGGGAGCTGTTTTTT. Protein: CASSLEGDTNTGELFF.

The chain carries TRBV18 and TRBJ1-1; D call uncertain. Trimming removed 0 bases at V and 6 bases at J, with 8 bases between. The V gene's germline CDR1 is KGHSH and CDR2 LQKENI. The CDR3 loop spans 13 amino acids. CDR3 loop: CASSPPLEAEAFF. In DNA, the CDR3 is TGTGCCAGCTCACCACCCCTGGAGGCTGAAGCTTTCTTT.

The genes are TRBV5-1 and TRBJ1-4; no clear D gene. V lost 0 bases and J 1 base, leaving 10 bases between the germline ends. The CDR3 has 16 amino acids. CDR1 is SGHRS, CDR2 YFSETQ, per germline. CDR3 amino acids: CASSLGGVETNEKLFF. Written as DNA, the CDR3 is TGCGCCAGCAGCTTGGGCGGGGTTGAAACTAATGAAAAACTGTTTTTT.